Presented here are 27 T cell receptor beta chains from one specimen sequenced in a study of T cells in Graves' hyperthyroidism and ophthalmopathy. Amplification of TCR beta CDR3 regions used RNA as the template. The study used the HTBI primer set for a first-round RT-PCR of the TCR CDR3. TCRdb itself ran the multiplex PCR reads through MiXCR, one entry per CDR3 protein. The sample has roughly 500,000 distinct CDR3 sequences, 20% to 25% seen once. Sequenced sample: blood. These receptors came from a woman in her seventies with Graves' ophthalmopathy.

The chain employs TRBV19 and TRBJ2-5, with TRBD2 as a possible D gene (6 bases). V was cut by 7 bases and J by 0 bases, with 9 bases left in between. The CDR3 length is 13 residues. CDR1 is LNHDA, CDR2 SQIVND, per germline (reference sequence). DNA of the CDR3: TGTGCCAGTAAGGAGGGTCACCAAGAGACCCAGTACTTC. This gives the protein CASKEGHQETQYF.

On this clonotype itself: This may come from a read error, since a much larger clone is one base off. This chain joins TRBV2 and TRBJ2-5, with D hard to call. The germline CDR1 and CDR2 sequences are SNHLY and FYNNEI. The CDR3 has 12 residues. The CDR3 DNA follows: TGTGCCAGCAGCACCACCACGGAGACCCGGTACTTC. Its translation: CASSTTTETRYF.

To note about this clonotype: A much larger clone is a single base away; this may be a read error. This chain uses TRBV12-3 or TRBV12-4 with TRBJ1-2; a possible D gene is TRBD1 (6 bases). This CDR3 region has 15 residues. Trimming shortened V by 2 bases and J by 3 bases, and 13 bases separated the two germline ends. CDR3 amino acids: CASSLIPRGDYGYTF. The CDR3 DNA reads TGTGCCAGCAGTTTAATCCCCAGGGGTGACTATGGCTACACCTTC.

This clonotype was detected ten times or more. The genes are TRBV6-2 or TRBV6-3 and TRBJ2-7; D is uncertain. Deletions cut 7 bases from V and 3 bases from J, with 10 bases between. This CDR3 spans 12 amino acids. CDR1 and CDR2 from the germline V gene are MNHEY and SVGEGT. The CDR3 loop is CASTDAIYEQYF. In DNA form, the CDR3 reads TGTGCCAGCACGGACGCAATCTACGAGCAGTACTTC.

This clonotype was seen a few times. The V call is TRBV28, the J call TRBJ1-1; D possibly corresponds to TRBD1 (6 bases). Germline lookup yields CDR1 MDHEN and CDR2 SYDVKM. The CDR3 has 12 residues. V lost 5 bases, J lost 6 bases, and 10 bases lay in between. CDR3: CASSPGAAEAFF. DNA for the CDR3: TGTGCCAGCAGTCCAGGGGCGGCTGAAGCTTTCTTT.

This clonotype has just a few counts. The chain joins TRBV10-1 to TRBJ2-5; 7 bases are shared with TRBD2. Germline loops: CDR1 WNHNN, CDR2 SYGVQD (reference sequence). The CDR3 consists of 12 residues. V trimming: 7 bases; J trimming: 5 bases; junction bases outside the gene matches: 4. CDR3 nucleotides: TGCGCCAGCAAGACTAGCCGGGAGACCCAGTACTTC. It specifies CASKTSRETQYF.

The chain combines TRBV25-1 with TRBJ1-2; 7 positions match TRBD1. The CDR3 loop spans 16 amino acids. CDR1 is MGHDK, CDR2 SYGVNS, per germline. Trimming took 1 base from V and 1 from J; bases not matched to a gene: 6. CDR3 sequence reads: CASSESPGGHNYGYTF. The CDR3 nucleotides read TGTGCCAGCAGTGAATCCCCAGGGGGTCATAACTATGGCTACACCTTC.

V usage is TRBV3-1 and J usage is TRBJ2-7; perhaps TRBD1 as D (5 bases). This CDR3 is 14 amino acids long. CDR1 LGHDT and CDR2 YNNKEL come from the germline V gene (reference sequence). V dropped 3 bases and J dropped 3 bases, with 12 bases sitting between them. The CDR3 loop reads CASSQAGSLYEQYF. The CDR3 DNA follows: TGTGCCAGCAGCCAGGCAGGGTCCCTCTACGAGCAGTACTTC.

The CDR3 bases are TGTGCCAGCAGCTCCGTCCCGCGTGAAGCTTTCTTT. Its translation: CASSSVPREAFF. This sequence joins TRBV7-9 and TRBJ1-1; no clear D. Germline V lookup: CDR1 SEHNR, CDR2 FQNEAQ (reference sequence). Trimming removed 4 bases at V and 7 bases at J, with 10 bases between. The CDR3 spans 12 residues.

The chain uses TRBV5-1 and TRBJ2-5, with 8 bases lining up with TRBD1. V gave up 4 bases and J gave up 1 base; unmatched junction bases: 6. Looked up from germline, CDR1 is SGHRS and CDR2 is YFSETQ. The CDR3 consists of 15 residues. The chain's CDR3 is CASSTGQGFQETQYF. The CDR3 nucleotides are TGCGCCAGCAGCACAGGACAGGGTTTCCAAGAGACCCAGTACTTC. Full variable domain (rest looked up from reference TRBV5-1 and TRBJ2-5): KAGVTQTPRYLIKTRGQQVTLSCSPISGHRSVSWYQQTPGQGLQFLFEYFSETQRNKGNFPGRFSGRQFSNSRSEMNVSTLELGDSALYLCASSTGQGFQETQYFGPGTRLLVL.

This clonotype was seen ten or more times. The V gene is TRBV28, the J gene TRBJ1-4; D might be TRBD1 (6 bases). Trimming pared 6 bases from V and 4 bases from J, leaving 15 bases between. The CDR3 extends over 15 amino acids. Per the germline V gene, CDR1 is MDHEN and CDR2 is SYDVKM. The CDR3 DNA follows: TGTGCCAGCAGGCTCCACCAGGGGCTTAATGAAAAACTGTTTTTT. This codes for CASRLHQGLNEKLFF.

This rearrangement joins TRBV7-8 to TRBJ2-3; D not certain. Germline V gives CDR1 SGHVS, CDR2 FQNEAQ. There are 17 residues in the CDR3. V gave up 0 bases and J gave up 3 bases, with 16 bases separating them. In DNA, the CDR3 is TGTGCCAGCAGCTTAGCCCTTACAGAGAGTGAGACAGATACGCAGTATTTT. Its translation: CASSLALTESETDTQYF.

The CDR3 region is CASSLAPGFTGELFF. In DNA, the CDR3 is TGTGCCAGCAGCTTGGCCCCAGGGTTCACCGGGGAGCTGTTTTTT. The V and J genes are TRBV5-6 and TRBJ2-2; D might be TRBD1 (5 bases). The CDR3 has 15 residues. Trimming shortened V by 0 bases and J by 4 bases, and 10 bases separated the two germline ends. Germline CDR1 reads SGHDT; CDR2 reads YYEEEE.

This clonotype was found once. The gene calls are TRBV20-1 and TRBJ2-5; TRBD1 matches at 9 bases. Losses at the gene ends were 6 bases for V and 3 bases for J; bases not matched to a gene: 5. There are 13 residues in the CDR3. Germline V gene data show CDR1 as DFQATT and CDR2 as SNEGSKA (reference sequence). The CDR3 DNA follows: TGCAGTGCCGAGGGACAGGGAAAAGAGACCCAGTACTTC. Translating gives CSAEGQGKETQYF.

This clonotype appeared a few times. The V call is TRBV7-8, the J call TRBJ2-4; the match to TRBD2 covers 11 bases. With V trimmed by 4 bases and J by 5 bases, 1 base remained unmatched. The CDR3 has 14 amino acids. Germline CDR1 is SGHVS and CDR2 is FQNEAQ. CDR3 protein: CASSWGLAENIQYF. The CDR3 DNA reads as TGTGCCAGCAGCTGGGGACTAGCGGAAAACATTCAGTACTTC.

The chain is built from TRBV7-8 and TRBJ2-7; D possibly corresponds to TRBD2 (6 bases). Germline lookup yields CDR1 SGHVS and CDR2 FQNEAQ. The CDR3 is 14 amino acids. V lost 4 bases and J 6 bases, leaving 16 bases between the germline ends. The CDR3: CASSSRLVSSEQYF. DNA for the CDR3: TGTGCCAGCAGCTCCAGACTAGTTAGCTCCGAGCAGTACTTC.

The chain has TRBV19 and TRBJ2-2, with 10 bases matching TRBD2. Trimming removed 7 bases from V and 7 bases from J; junction bases left unmatched: 9. Germline V lookup: CDR1 LNHDA, CDR2 SQIVND (reference sequence). The CDR3 is 15 amino acids. The DNA of the CDR3 is TGTGCCAGTATTCCGACTAGCGGGCATAGCGGGGAGCTGTTTTTT. Translation gives CASIPTSGHSGELFF.

The rearrangement uses TRBV18 and TRBJ2-1; D is ambiguous. The ends were cut back, 5 bases at V and 6 bases at J, with 14 bases in the middle. Germline CDR1 and CDR2: KGHSH and LQKENI. The CDR3 has 14 residues. As DNA, the CDR3 is TGTGCCAGCTCAGCCCCGGACCGCTCCAATGAGCAGTTCTTC. This sequence encodes CASSAPDRSNEQFF.

This chain connects TRBV2 to TRBJ1-2; weak D call: TRBD1 (6 bases). V lost 3 bases and J 8 bases, leaving 22 bases between the germline ends. CDR1 SNHLY and CDR2 FYNNEI come from the germline V gene. This CDR3 region has 16 residues. CDR3 sequence: CASSEWGLGIFRGYTF. Written as DNA, the CDR3 is TGTGCCAGCAGTGAGTGGGGGCTCGGGATCTTTCGCGGCTACACCTTC. Combining the CDR3 with reference TRBV2 and TRBJ1-2 gives the whole variable domain EPEVTQTPSHQVTQMGQEVILRCVPISNHLYFYWYRQILGQKVEFLVSFYNNEISEKSEIFDDQFSVERPDGSNFTLKIRSTKLEDSAMYFCASSEWGLGIFRGYTFGSGTRLTVV.

V usage is TRBV10-3 and J usage is TRBJ2-3; 8 nucleotides line up with TRBD2. The CDR3 is 16 residues long. The germline gives CDR1 ENHRY, CDR2 SYGVKD. Trimming removed 6 bases from V and 1 base from J; junction bases left unmatched: 9. This CDR3 is CAISALAGIGTDTQYF. CDR3 DNA: TGTGCCATCAGCGCCTTAGCGGGAATCGGCACAGATACGCAGTATTTT.

Worth noting for this clonotype: A much bigger clone sits one base away, suggesting this may be a read error. This chain joins TRBV2 and TRBJ1-2, with 9 nucleotides matching TRBD1. This CDR3 contains 15 residues. Germline loops: CDR1 SNHLY, CDR2 FYNNEI. CDR3 sequence reads: CASSGSTGGHYGCTF. The DNA of the CDR3 is TGTGCCAGCAGTGGGTCGACAGGGGGACACTATGGCTGCACCTTC.

This clonotype was seen at least ten times. V is TRBV2 and J is TRBJ2-5, with D perhaps TRBD1 (6 bases). Trimming took off 2 bases at V and 5 bases at J, with 12 bases between the two ends. The CDR3 contains 14 residues. Germline V gene lookup returns CDR1 SNHLY and CDR2 FYNNEI. In DNA form, the CDR3 reads TGTGCCAGCAGTGAACTAGGGGGACGGGAGACCCAGTACTTC. It translates to CASSELGGRETQYF.

This clonotype was detected a few times. The chain uses TRBV3-1 and TRBJ2-2; the D gene could be TRBD1 or TRBD2 (5 bases each). The germline V gene has CDR1 LGHDT and CDR2 YNNKEL (reference sequence). Trimming took 4 bases from V and 6 from J, leaving 12 bases between them. The CDR3 length is 14 residues. CDR3 nucleotides: TGTGCCAGCAGCCCTCGTGGGGGATCCGGGGAGCTGTTTTTT. Its protein is CASSPRGGSGELFF.

This clonotype has just a few counts. CDR3 coding DNA: TGTGCCAGCAGCCAAGGGAGCGGAACGTACAATGAGCAGTTCTTC. Its translation: CASSQGSGTYNEQFF. V is TRBV3-1 and J is TRBJ2-1; perhaps TRBD2 as D (5 bases). V lost 1 base to trimming and J lost 4 bases, with 11 bases between them. Germline V CDR1 and CDR2: LGHDT, YNNKEL (reference sequence). The CDR3 is made up of 15 amino acids.

The chain employs TRBV14 and TRBJ1-1; D not resolved. From germline, CDR1 is SGHDN and CDR2 FVKESK. CDR3 length: 15 amino acids. V lost 0 bases to trimming and J lost 4 bases, with 12 bases between them. The DNA for the CDR3 is TGTGCCAGCAGCCAAGAGGGGTTAGCCGGCACTGAAGCTTTCTTT. Translated: CASSQEGLAGTEAFF.

This chain uses TRBV10-3 with TRBJ2-1; no reliable D call. CDR3 length: 11 amino acids. Germline CDR1 and CDR2: ENHRY and SYGVKD. Trimming stripped 7 bases from V and 6 bases from J, with 7 bases between. The CDR3 DNA reads as TGTGCCATCAAGTCCGTCAATGAGCAGTTCTTC. Its translation: CAIKSVNEQFF.

Concerning this clonotype: Germline is not matched at one junction end, which may reflect a read error. The CDR3 nucleotides read TGTGCCAGTACGCGGGCAGGGGACAATAATCCACCCCTCCACTTT. This codes for CASTRAGDNNPPLHF. The chain combines TRBV19 with TRBJ1-6, with TRBD1 as a possible D gene (6 bases). The CDR3 covers 15 residues. Per the germline V gene, CDR1 is LNHDA and CDR2 is SQIVND (reference sequence).